This T cell receptor (beta chain) comes out of a study of CD8 T cells in Susac syndrome. For the study at large: Each patient with Susac syndrome, at the time of blood draw, was therapy-naive, on corticosteroids, or on intravenous immunoglobulin alone.

This clonotype was seen only once. With 2 bases removed from V and 4 bases from J, the gap between germline ends came to 4 bases. The CDR3 extends over 12 amino acids. Germline lookup yields CDR1 KGHSH and CDR2 LQKENI. With random hexamers, roughly 0.45 to 1 ug RNA was reverse transcribed. It was immunoSEQ multiplex PCR that amplified TCR beta CDR3 across 54 Vbeta and 13 Jbeta. TCRdb reanalysed the immunoSEQ multiplex PCR reads using MiXCR and keeps one entry per CDR3 protein. Among about 150,000 distinct CDR3 sequences, about 95% were seen once, and the ten largest hold approximately 0.17%. Negative isolation yielded the CD8+ and CD4+ T cells, while FACS enriched the TEMRA cells.

The origin of this receptor is a human donor with Susac syndrome. The chain combines TRBV18 with TRBJ2-3; D gene uncertain. The sequencing sample was made of CD4+ T cells from PBMCs. In DNA form, the CDR3 reads TGTGCCAGCTCACCAATGGCAGATACGCAGTATTTT. Translated, it gives CASSPMADTQYF.